This T cell receptor (beta chain) was captured by sequencing in a study of control samples from healthy donors and cancer patients. Generated by immunoSEQ multiplex PCR, the TCRdb table keeps only in-frame clones and is missing some. The sample carries 100,000 to 150,000 clones, more than 75% recorded once. This receptor was identified in a man younger than 30 in good health. The source material was blood.

CDR3 amino acids: CATVPTPAETGEDYGYTF. CDR3 in DNA: TGTGCCACCGTCCCCACGCCGGCGGAGACAGGGGAGGACTATGGCTACACCTTC. V and J are TRBV15 and TRBJ1-2; TRBD1 matches 8 bases. The CDR3 is made up of 18 amino acids. The J segment lost 3 bases and the V segment lost 8 bases, leaving 20 bases of the junction unmatched. From germline, CDR1 is LNHNV and CDR2 YYDKDF (reference sequence).